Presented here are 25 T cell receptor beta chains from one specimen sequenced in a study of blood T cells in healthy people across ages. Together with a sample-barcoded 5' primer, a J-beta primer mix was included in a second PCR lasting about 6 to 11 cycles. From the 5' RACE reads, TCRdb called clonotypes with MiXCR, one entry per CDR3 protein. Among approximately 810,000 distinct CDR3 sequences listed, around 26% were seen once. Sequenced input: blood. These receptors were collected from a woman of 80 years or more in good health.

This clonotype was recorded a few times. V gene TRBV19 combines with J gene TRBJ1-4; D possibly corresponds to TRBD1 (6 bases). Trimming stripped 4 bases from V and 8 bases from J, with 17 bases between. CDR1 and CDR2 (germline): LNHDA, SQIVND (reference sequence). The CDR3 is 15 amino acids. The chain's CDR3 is CASSTGGRDTEKLFF. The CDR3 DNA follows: TGTGCCAGTAGTACCGGGGGCCGGGACACCGAAAAACTGTTTTTT.

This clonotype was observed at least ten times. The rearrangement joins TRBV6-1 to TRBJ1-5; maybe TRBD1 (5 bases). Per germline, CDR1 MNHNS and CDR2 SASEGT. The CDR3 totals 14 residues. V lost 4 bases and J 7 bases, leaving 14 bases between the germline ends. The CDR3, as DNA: TGTGCCAGCAGTGGCGTCCAGGGTAGGCAGCCCCAGCATTTT. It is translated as CASSGVQGRQPQHF.

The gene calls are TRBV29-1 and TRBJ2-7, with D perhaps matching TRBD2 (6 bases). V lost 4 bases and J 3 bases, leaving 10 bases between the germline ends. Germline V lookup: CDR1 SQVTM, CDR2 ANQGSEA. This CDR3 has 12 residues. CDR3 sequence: CSVVADIYEQYF. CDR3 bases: TGCAGCGTTGTAGCGGACATCTACGAGCAGTACTTC.

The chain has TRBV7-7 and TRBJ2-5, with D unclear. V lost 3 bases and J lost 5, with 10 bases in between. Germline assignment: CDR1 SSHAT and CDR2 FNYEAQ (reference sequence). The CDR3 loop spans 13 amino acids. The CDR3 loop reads CASSFSSSETQYF. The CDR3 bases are TGTGCCAGCAGCTTTAGTTCCAGCGAGACCCAGTACTTC.

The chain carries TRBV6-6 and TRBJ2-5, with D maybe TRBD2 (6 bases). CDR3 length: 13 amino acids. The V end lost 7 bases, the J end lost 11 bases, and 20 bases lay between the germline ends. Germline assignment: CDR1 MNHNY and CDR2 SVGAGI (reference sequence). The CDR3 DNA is TGTGCCAGCAATGAACCGGGAGCAAGGGAGCAGTACTTC. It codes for CASNEPGAREQYF.

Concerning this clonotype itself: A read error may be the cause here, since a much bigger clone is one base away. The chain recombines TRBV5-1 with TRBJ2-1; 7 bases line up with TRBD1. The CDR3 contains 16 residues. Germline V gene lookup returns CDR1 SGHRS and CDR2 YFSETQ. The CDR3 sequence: CASSLAPGTDSYEQFF. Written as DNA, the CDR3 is TGCGCCAGCAGTTTGGCCCCAGGGACAGACTCCTACGAGCAGTTCTTC.

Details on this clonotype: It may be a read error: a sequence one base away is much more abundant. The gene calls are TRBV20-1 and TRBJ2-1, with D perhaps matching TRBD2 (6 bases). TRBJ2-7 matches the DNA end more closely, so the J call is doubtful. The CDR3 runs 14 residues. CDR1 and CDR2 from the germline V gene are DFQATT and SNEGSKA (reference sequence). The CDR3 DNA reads TGCAGTGCTAAGCTCCGGGACTCCTTTAATGAGCAGTACTTC. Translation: CSAKLRDSFNEQYF.

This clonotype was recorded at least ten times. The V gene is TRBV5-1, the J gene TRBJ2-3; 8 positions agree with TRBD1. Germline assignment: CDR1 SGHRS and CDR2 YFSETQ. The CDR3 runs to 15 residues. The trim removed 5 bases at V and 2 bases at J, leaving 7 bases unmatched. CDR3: CASRFLGQVTDTQYF. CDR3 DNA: TGCGCCAGCAGATTTCTGGGACAGGTCACAGATACGCAGTATTTT.

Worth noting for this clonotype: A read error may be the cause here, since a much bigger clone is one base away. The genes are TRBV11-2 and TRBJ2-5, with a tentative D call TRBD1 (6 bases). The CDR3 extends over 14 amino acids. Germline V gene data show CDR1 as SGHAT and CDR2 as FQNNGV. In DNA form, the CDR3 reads TGTGCCAGCAGCTTAACAGGGATGGGAGAGGCCCAGTACTTC. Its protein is CASSLTGMGEAQYF.

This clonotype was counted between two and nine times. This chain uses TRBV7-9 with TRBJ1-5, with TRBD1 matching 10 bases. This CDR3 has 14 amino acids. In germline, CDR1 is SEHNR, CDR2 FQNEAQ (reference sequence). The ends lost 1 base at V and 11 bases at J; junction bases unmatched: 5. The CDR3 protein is CASSLGQGALTQHF. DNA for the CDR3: TGTGCCAGCAGCTTAGGACAGGGGGCGCTGACCCAGCATTTT. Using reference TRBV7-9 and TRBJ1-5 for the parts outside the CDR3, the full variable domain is DTGVSQNPRHKITKRGQNVTFRCDPISEHNRLYWYRQTLGQGPEFLTYFQNEAQLEKSRLLSDRFSAERPKGSFSTLEIQRTEQGDSAMYLCASSLGQGALTQHFGDGTRLSIL.

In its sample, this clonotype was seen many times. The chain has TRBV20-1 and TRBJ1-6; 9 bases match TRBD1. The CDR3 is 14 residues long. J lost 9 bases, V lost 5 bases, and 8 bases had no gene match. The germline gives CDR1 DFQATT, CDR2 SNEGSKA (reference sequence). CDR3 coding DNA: TGCAGTGCTTCAACGGGACAGGGAGGTTCACCCCTCCACTTT. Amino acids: CSASTGQGGSPLHF.

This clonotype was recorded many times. The CDR3 coding sequence is TGTGCCACCCAGAGGGCCGGGGCCAACGTCCTGACTTTC. It codes for CATQRAGANVLTF. The rearrangement joins TRBV24-1 to TRBJ2-6; D may be TRBD2 (5 bases). Trimming took 9 bases from V and 4 from J, leaving 9 bases between them. This CDR3 is built from 13 residues. Per the germline V gene, CDR1 is KGHDR and CDR2 is SFDVKD.

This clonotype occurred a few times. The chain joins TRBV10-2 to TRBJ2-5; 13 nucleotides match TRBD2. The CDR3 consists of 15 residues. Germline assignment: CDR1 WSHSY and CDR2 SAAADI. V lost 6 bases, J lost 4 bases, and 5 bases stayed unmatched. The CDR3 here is CASRATSGGSETQYF. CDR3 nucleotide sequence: TGCGCCAGCAGGGCGACTAGCGGGGGGTCAGAGACCCAGTACTTC.

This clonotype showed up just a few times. The CDR3 is CAIGGISGSNTEAFF. As DNA, the CDR3 is TGTGCCATCGGAGGAATTTCGGGCTCGAACACTGAAGCTTTCTTT. The chain employs TRBV28 and TRBJ1-1; no reliable D call. Germline V CDR1 and CDR2: MDHEN, SYDVKM. V was clipped by 10 bases and J by 1 base, with 19 bases between them. The CDR3 has 15 amino acids.

Here the CDR3 reads CASSQRLAASYEQYF. The CDR3, as DNA: TGTGCCAGCAGCCAACGACTAGCGGCCTCCTACGAGCAGTACTTC. The gene calls are TRBV3-1 and TRBJ2-7; 9 bases align to TRBD2. This CDR3 contains 15 residues. In germline, CDR1 is LGHDT, CDR2 YNNKEL (reference sequence). J lost 0 bases, V lost 2 bases, and 2 bases had no gene match.

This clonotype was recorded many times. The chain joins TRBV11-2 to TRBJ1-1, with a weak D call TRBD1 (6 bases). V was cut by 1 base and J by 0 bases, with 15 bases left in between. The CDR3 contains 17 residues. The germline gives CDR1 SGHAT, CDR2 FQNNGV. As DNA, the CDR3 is TGTGCCAGCAGCTTAGGAGGGGGGCTCATGATGAACACTGAAGCTTTCTTT. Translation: CASSLGGGLMMNTEAFF.

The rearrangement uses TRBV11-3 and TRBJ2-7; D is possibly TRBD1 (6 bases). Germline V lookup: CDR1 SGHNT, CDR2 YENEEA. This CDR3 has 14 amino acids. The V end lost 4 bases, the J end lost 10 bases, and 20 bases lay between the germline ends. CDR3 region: CASSWGGQSETQYF. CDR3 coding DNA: TGTGCCAGCAGCTGGGGCGGACAGTCCGAAACCCAGTACTTC.

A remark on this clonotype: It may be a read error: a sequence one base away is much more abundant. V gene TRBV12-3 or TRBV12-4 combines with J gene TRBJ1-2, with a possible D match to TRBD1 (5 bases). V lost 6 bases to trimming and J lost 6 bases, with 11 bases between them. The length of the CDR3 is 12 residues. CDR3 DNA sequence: TGTGCCAGCAGGCCGGGACGTGATGGCTACACCTTC. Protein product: CASRPGRDGYTF.

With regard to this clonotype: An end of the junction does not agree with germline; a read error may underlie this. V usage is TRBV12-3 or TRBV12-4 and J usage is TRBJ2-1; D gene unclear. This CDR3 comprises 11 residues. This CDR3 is CASSLVNERFF. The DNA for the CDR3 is TGTGCCAGCAGTTTAGTCAATGAGCGGTTCTTC.

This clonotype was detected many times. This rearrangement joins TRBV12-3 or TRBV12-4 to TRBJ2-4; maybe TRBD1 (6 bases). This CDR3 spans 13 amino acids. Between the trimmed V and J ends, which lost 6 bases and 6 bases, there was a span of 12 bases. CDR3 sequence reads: CASSRGVGNIQYF. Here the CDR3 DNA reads TGTGCCAGCAGCAGGGGCGTCGGAAACATTCAGTACTTC.

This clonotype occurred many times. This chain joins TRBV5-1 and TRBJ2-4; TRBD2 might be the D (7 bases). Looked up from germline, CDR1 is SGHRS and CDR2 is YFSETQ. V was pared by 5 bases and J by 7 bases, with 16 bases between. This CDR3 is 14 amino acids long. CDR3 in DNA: TGCGCCAGCAGATATGGGGGGGGCACGAACATTCAGTACTTC. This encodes CASRYGGGTNIQYF.

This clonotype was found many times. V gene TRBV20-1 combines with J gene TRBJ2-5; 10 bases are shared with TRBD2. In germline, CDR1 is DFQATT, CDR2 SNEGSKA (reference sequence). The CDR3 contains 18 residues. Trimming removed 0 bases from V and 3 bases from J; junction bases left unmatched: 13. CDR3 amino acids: CSARDGARSGGEKETQYF. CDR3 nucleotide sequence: TGCAGTGCTAGAGATGGGGCGCGGAGCGGGGGGGAGAAAGAGACCCAGTACTTC.

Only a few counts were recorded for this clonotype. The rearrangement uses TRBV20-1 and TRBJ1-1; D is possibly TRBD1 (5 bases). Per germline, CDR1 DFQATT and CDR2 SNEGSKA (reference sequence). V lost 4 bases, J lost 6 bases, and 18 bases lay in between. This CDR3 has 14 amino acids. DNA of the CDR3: TGCAGTGCTACCCCTACAGGTTTTCTCGCTGAAGCTTTCTTT. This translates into CSATPTGFLAEAFF.

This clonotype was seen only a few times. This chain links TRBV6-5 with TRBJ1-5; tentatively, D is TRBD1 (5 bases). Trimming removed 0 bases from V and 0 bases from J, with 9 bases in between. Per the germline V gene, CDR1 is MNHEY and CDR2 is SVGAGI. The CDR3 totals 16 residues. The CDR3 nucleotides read TGTGCCAGCAGTTACTCGCGGACACTTAGCAATCAGCCCCAGCATTTT. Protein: CASSYSRTLSNQPQHF.

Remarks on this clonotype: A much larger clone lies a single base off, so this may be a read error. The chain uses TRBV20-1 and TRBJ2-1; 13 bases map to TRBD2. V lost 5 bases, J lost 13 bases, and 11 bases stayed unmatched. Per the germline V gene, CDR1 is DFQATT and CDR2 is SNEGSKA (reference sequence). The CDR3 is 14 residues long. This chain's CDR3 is CSAPTSGGLETQFF. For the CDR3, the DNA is TGCAGTGCTCCGACTAGCGGGGGGTTAGAGACCCAGTTCTTC.